This entry describes one T cell receptor (beta chain). This specimen comes from a study of T cell changes during pregnancy in multiple sclerosis. Germline lookup yields CDR1 SGHRS and CDR2 YFSETQ. The CDR3 runs 15 residues. Trimming took 0 bases from V and 1 from J, leaving 9 bases between them. This table comes from immunoSEQ multiplex PCR, and its TCRdb copy is limited to in-frame clones, with some not included. Here the sample spans 40,000 to 50,000 clones, approximately 93% being singletons. The rearrangement uses TRBV5-1 and TRBJ2-3, with TRBD1 as a possible D gene (5 bases). The source is a female donor with multiple sclerosis, enrolled in a pregnancy study. Sequenced here: CD4+ T cells from peripheral blood mononuclear cells, sampled in the first trimester of pregnancy. CDR3 sequence reads: CASSLEGAGTDTQYF. For the CDR3, the DNA is TGCGCCAGCAGCTTGGAAGGGGCAGGCACAGATACGCAGTATTTT.